The 17 T cell receptor beta chains below come from one sample, sequenced in a study of T-cell reconstitution after alpha-beta-depleted transplantation in children. Study-level findings and limits: Hyperexpanded clones declined; after one year, newly produced T cells mostly supplied diversity.

This sample's TCRbeta library carried unique molecular identifier barcodes. TCRdb re-called the PCR reads with MiXCR, one entry per CDR3 protein. Of around 300,000 distinct CDR3 sequences listed, less than 9.5% were seen once; the top ten hold around 9.8%. Antigens for these TCRs are unknown. The source was peripheral blood, collected 360 days after TCRalphabeta/CD19-depleted stem cell transplant. These receptors were obtained from a female patient aged 2-9 years who had a stem cell transplant for Fanconi anemia, so the T cells may come from the graft donor.

This clonotype was observed a handful of times. The rearrangement uses TRBV25-1 and TRBJ1-1; D is unresolved. Germline-derived CDR1 and CDR2 are MGHDK and SYGVNS. The CDR3 has 12 amino acids. The V and J ends lost 1 base and 7 bases respectively, with 7 bases between them. The CDR3 loop is CASSEWENEAFF. The CDR3 DNA is TGTGCCAGCAGTGAATGGGAGAATGAAGCTTTCTTT.

This clonotype was picked up a small number of times. This chain connects TRBV3-1 to TRBJ2-4; D perhaps matches TRBD1 (5 bases). Germline V CDR1 and CDR2: LGHDT, YNNKEL (reference sequence). Trimming removed 4 bases from V and 7 bases from J, with 11 bases in between. The CDR3 loop spans 13 amino acids. CDR3 sequence reads: CASSPRGRNIQYF. CDR3 DNA sequence: TGTGCCAGCAGCCCTAGGGGCCGGAACATTCAGTACTTC.

The chain uses TRBV15 and TRBJ2-5; 10 bases line up with TRBD2. The CDR3 runs 14 residues. Germline lookup yields CDR1 LNHNV and CDR2 YYDKDF (reference sequence). J lost 4 bases, V lost 1 base, and 0 bases had no gene match. CDR3 coding DNA: TGTGCCACCAGCAGAGTAGCGGGGGGAGAGACCCAGTACTTC. Its translation: CATSRVAGGETQYF.

The sample holds many counts of this clonotype. J is TRBJ2-1 and V is TRBV2; D is possibly TRBD1 (6 bases). Trimming removed 8 bases at V and 3 bases at J, with 20 bases between. Germline CDR1 is SNHLY and CDR2 is FYNNEI. This CDR3 is 16 amino acids long. CDR3 nucleotides: TGTGCCAGCTCCTGGTTAGGGGGAGCACTCTACAATGAGCAGTTCTTC. Amino acid sequence: CASSWLGGALYNEQFF.

Concerning this clonotype: A much larger clone differs by one base, so this may be a read error. CDR3 in DNA: TGTGCCAGCAGCTCGGACAGGGAACAGCCCCAGCATTTT. It translates to CASSSDREQPQHF. The chain has TRBV7-2 and TRBJ1-5; 8 nucleotides line up with TRBD1. CDR3 size: 13 residues. The germline V gene encodes CDR1 SGHTA and CDR2 FQGNSA. Losses at the gene ends were 4 bases for V and 7 bases for J; bases not matched to a gene: 3.

The chain couples TRBV4-1 to TRBJ1-4, with D perhaps TRBD1 (6 bases). Germline CDR1 and CDR2: MGHRA and YSYEKL. The CDR3 is made up of 15 amino acids. V shed 2 bases and J shed 7 bases, with 14 bases lying between them. CDR3 region: CASSQKGGFGEKLFF. The CDR3 bases are TGCGCCAGCAGCCAAAAGGGGGGGTTCGGTGAAAAACTGTTTTTT.

This clonotype was recorded many times. V usage is TRBV6-2 or TRBV6-3 and J usage is TRBJ2-4; D ambiguous. Trimming cost V 3 bases and J 7 bases, with 13 bases left between them. The CDR3 is made up of 14 amino acids. Germline CDR1 MNHEY, CDR2 SVGEGT. CDR3: CASSYSRNGNIQYF. The CDR3 coding sequence is TGTGCCAGCAGTTATAGTAGGAATGGGAACATTCAGTACTTC.

The table lists this clonotype with a few counts. CDR3 DNA sequence: TGTGCCACCAGTGATCCCCGCGGGGGGACCAATGAGCAGTTCTTC. It yields the protein CATSDPRGGTNEQFF. V is TRBV24-1 and J is TRBJ2-1; 8 bases align to TRBD2. V was clipped by 3 bases and J by 6 bases; unmatched bases: 6. Germline CDR1 reads KGHDR; CDR2 reads SFDVKD. The CDR3 consists of 15 residues.

This chain connects TRBV20-1 to TRBJ1-6; D uncertain. Per germline, CDR1 DFQATT and CDR2 SNEGSKA (reference sequence). This CDR3 has 16 amino acids. Trimming cost V 1 base and J 0 bases, with 10 bases left between them. CDR3 DNA sequence: TGCAGTGCTAGAGTCAGGTTGAGCTCCTATAATTCACCCCTCCACTTT. It yields the protein CSARVRLSSYNSPLHF.

The sample holds many counts of this clonotype. This chain uses TRBV12-3 or TRBV12-4 with TRBJ2-7; no definite D call. CDR3 length equals 13 residues. V shed 7 bases and J shed 0 bases, with 10 bases lying between them. The CDR3 DNA reads as TGTGCCAGCAAACGGACGTTCTCCTACGAGCAGTACTTC. Amino acids: CASKRTFSYEQYF.

This clonotype was observed many times. This chain uses TRBV4-1 with TRBJ2-7, with a tentative D call TRBD1 (6 bases). CDR1 is MGHRA and CDR2 is YSYEKL in the germline V gene. This CDR3 has 17 amino acids. Deletions cut 3 bases from V and 0 bases from J, with 18 bases between. The CDR3 region is CASSHSTTGKYSYEQYF. The CDR3 region has the DNA TGCGCCAGCAGCCATTCCACCACAGGGAAATACTCCTACGAGCAGTACTTC.

This clonotype was observed at least ten times. The chain joins TRBV10-3 to TRBJ2-3, with D possibly being TRBD1 or TRBD2 (5 bases each). The V end was cut by 0 bases, the J end by 2 bases, with 15 bases between. CDR1 and CDR2 (germline): ENHRY, SYGVKD. This CDR3 is 17 amino acids long. The CDR3 loop is CAISESGDGGYTDTQYF. CDR3 sequence (DNA): TGTGCCATCAGTGAGTCGGGGGATGGCGGGTACACAGATACGCAGTATTTT.

The chain is built from TRBV11-2 and TRBJ2-7; 7 nucleotides match TRBD1. J was trimmed by 2 bases and V by 5 bases; bases with no gene match: 12. CDR1 and CDR2 from the germline V gene are SGHAT and FQNNGV. This CDR3 is built from 16 residues. Here the CDR3 DNA reads TGTGCCAGCAGCCCTATTCGACAGGGAGCCGCCTACGAGCAGTACTTC. Translated, it gives CASSPIRQGAAYEQYF.

This clonotype was observed many times. The genes are TRBV20-1 and TRBJ1-1; D call uncertain. V was cut by 2 bases and J by 1 base, with 8 bases left in between. CDR3 size: 13 residues. Per germline, CDR1 DFQATT and CDR2 SNEGSKA (reference sequence). CDR3 amino acids: CSARTGRNTEAFF. The CDR3 DNA reads as TGCAGTGCTAGAACGGGCAGGAACACTGAAGCTTTCTTT.

This clonotype has more than one count but fewer than ten. The rearrangement joins TRBV18 to TRBJ2-7; 8 positions agree with TRBD1. CDR1 and CDR2 from the germline V gene are KGHSH and LQKENI. V dropped 4 bases and J dropped 2; count of bases not matched to a gene: 7. CDR3 length: 15 amino acids. The CDR3 protein is CASSLYPDRAYEQYF. The DNA of the CDR3 is TGTGCCAGCTCACTCTACCCGGACAGGGCCTACGAGCAGTACTTC.

This sequence joins TRBV18 and TRBJ1-4; a weak D match, TRBD1 (5 bases). Trimming removed 2 bases from V and 15 bases from J, with 13 bases in between. Germline CDR1 and CDR2: KGHSH and LQKENI. CDR3 size: 12 residues. The CDR3 DNA sequence: TGTGCCAGCTCACCAGAGGCGGGGGGAATGTTTTTT. It yields the protein CASSPEAGGMFF.

This clonotype showed up many times. The chain employs TRBV11-2 and TRBJ2-5, with a tentative D call TRBD1 (6 bases). Deletions cut 4 bases from V and 4 bases from J, with 7 bases between. Germline V gives CDR1 SGHAT, CDR2 FQNNGV. The CDR3 has 12 amino acids. In DNA form, the CDR3 reads TGTGCCAGCAGCTGGGGGCGAGAGACCCAGTACTTC. Its protein product is CASSWGRETQYF. Supplemented by reference TRBV11-2 and TRBJ2-5, the full variable domain reads EAGVAQSPRYKIIEKRQSVAFWCNPISGHATLYWYQQILGQGPKLLIQFQNNGVVDDSQLPKDRFSAERLKGVDSTLKIQPAKLEDSAVYLCASSWGRETQYFGPGTRLLVL.